The clone carrying this T cell receptor beta chain occurred a few times. The antigen is undetermined. Primers for the PCR totalled 60 Vbeta and 13 Jbeta. TCRdb keeps only in-frame clones here, not all; method: immunoSEQ multiplex PCR. The sample lists around 140,000 clones, 70% to 80% occurring once. These data belong to a study of cytomegalovirus exposure and HLA in healthy donors. Study-wide results and caveats: In a later analysis, at a false discovery rate of 0.05, 15,000 to 20,000 TCR beta sequences matched HLA alleles. Most of the TCR beta V segments (in an earlier analysis) were productive either about 87% or about 30% of the time. Sequencing likely produced, as an artifact, a cluster of highly shared sequence variants. Later, an analysis showed that TCR beta chains associated with HLA were more clonally expanded than others that were equally common.

This CDR3 is built from 16 residues. From germline, CDR1 is MDHEN and CDR2 SYDVKM. J lost 4 bases, V lost 8 bases, and 12 bases had no gene match. The specimen was PBMCs. The gene calls are TRBV28 and TRBJ2-1; 9 bases agree with TRBD2. The clonotype was recovered from a female donor in good health and CMV-seropositive. CDR3 region: CASVTSGLPVYNEQFF. CDR3 in DNA: TGTGCCAGCGTTACTAGCGGGTTGCCGGTGTACAATGAGCAGTTCTTC.